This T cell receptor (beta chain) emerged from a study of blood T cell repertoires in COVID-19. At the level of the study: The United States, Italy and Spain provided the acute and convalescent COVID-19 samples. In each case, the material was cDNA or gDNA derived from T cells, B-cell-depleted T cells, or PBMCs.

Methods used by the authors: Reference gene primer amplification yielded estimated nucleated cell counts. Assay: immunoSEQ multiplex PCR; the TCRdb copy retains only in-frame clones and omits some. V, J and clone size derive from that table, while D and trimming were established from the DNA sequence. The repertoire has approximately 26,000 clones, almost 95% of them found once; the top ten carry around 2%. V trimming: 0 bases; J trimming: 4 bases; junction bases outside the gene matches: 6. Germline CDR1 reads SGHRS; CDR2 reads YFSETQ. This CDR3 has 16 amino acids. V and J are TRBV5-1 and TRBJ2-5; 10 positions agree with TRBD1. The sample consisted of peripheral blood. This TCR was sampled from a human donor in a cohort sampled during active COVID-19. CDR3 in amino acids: CASSLEGQGRGETQYF. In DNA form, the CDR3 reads TGCGCCAGCAGCTTGGAGGGACAGGGGCGAGGAGAGACCCAGTACTTC.